The clone carrying this T cell receptor beta chain has only a few counts. Its specificity is unknown. This CDR3 is 16 amino acids long. The germline gives CDR1 SGHVS, CDR2 FNYEAQ. The V gene lost 3 bases and the J gene lost 5 bases, with 19 bases spanning the gap. TCRdb processed the reads anew with MiXCR; each CDR3 protein has one entry. The data contain about 230,000 distinct CDR3 sequences, about 20% of them seen just once; the ten biggest clones take up 15% to 20%. This record belongs to a study of T cell repertoires in cytomegalovirus infection. Background on the study: It was the public TCR beta signatures that indicated both CMV infection and matching HLA type.

Study outcomes and limitations: In two of eight donors, the top clonotype was HLA-C-restricted CMV-specific.

This clonotype was sampled from a human donor in good health (CMV status not recorded). Some clones in this sample may be carry-over from other donors' samples. The sequencing sample was made of CD8+ T cells from PBMCs. The chain combines TRBV7-6 with TRBJ2-5; tentatively, D is TRBD1 or TRBD2 (5 bases each). This chain's CDR3 is CASSLVGTTTIETQYF. The DNA of the CDR3 is TGTGCCAGCAGCTTGGTCGGGACCACGACGATCGAGACCCAGTACTTC.